These T cell receptor beta chains were read from a single sample in a study of blood T cell repertoires in COVID-19. Clones were read by immunoSEQ multiplex PCR, and TCRdb kept only the in-frame ones, dropping some. The data contain around 250,000 clones, over 70% of them singletons. The sequencing input was PBMCs or T cells enriched from blood (not recorded which). The receptors here all came from a woman aged 40-49 years who had been exposed to COVID-19. Both conserved end residues are part of each CDR3. D genes are given only for firm matches. Part of the rows lack a size; the others show once, few, many or a class for expanded clones.

-	TRBV2	-	TRBJ1-3	CASSDGLRGKLVSGNTIYF	TGTGCCAGCAGTGATGGTCTCCGGGGTAAACTTGTCTCTGGAAACACCATATATTTT
-	TRBV18	-	TRBJ2-1	CASSATQGNEQFF	TGTGCCAGCTCCGCTACCCAGGGAAATGAGCAGTTCTTC
-	TRBV7-9	-	TRBJ2-5	CASSLMGFRLPTLETQYF	TGTGCCAGCAGCTTAATGGGCTTCAGGCTGCCGACGTTGGAGACCCAGTACTTC
-	TRBV19	-	TRBJ2-3	CASSNRYSATSTDTQYF	TGTGCCAGTAGCAATCGCTACAGTGCCACTAGCACAGATACGCAGTATTTT
-	TRBV28	-	TRBJ2-3	CASGTTSTDTQYF	TGTGCCAGCGGGACAACTAGCACAGATACGCAGTATTTT
-	TRBV18	-	TRBJ1-6	CASTDGGFPYNSPLHF	TGTGCCAGCACGGATGGGGGCTTTCCCTATAATTCACCCCTCCACTTT
-	TRBV28	-	TRBJ1-5	CASSPVGTYSNQPQHF	TGTGCCAGCAGTCCCGTCGGGACATATAGCAATCAGCCCCAGCATTTT
-	TRBV10-3	TRBD1	TRBJ1-4	CAISLDRGFEKLFF	TGTGCCATCAGTTTGGACAGGGGATTCGAAAAACTGTTTTTT
-	TRBV13	-	TRBJ2-1	CASSLALGQLSYNEQFF	TGTGCCAGCAGCTTAGCACTCGGACAGCTCTCCTACAATGAGCAGTTCTTC
-	TRBV23-1	-	TRBJ2-7	CASSQSGRLYEQYF	TGCGCCAGCAGTCAATCGGGGAGACTCTACGAGCAGTACTTC
-	TRBV6-5	-	TRBJ1-2	CASSFGGGYTF	TGTGCCAGCAGTTTCGGGGGAGGCTACACCTTC
-	TRBV6-6	-	TRBJ2-2	CASSPPGSNTGELFF	TGTGCCAGCAGTCCTCCCGGTTCGAACACCGGGGAGCTGTTTTTT
-	TRBV11-2	-	TRBJ2-7	CASSLGSYEQYF	TGTGCCAGCAGCTTAGGTAGCTACGAGCAGTACTTC
-	TRBV6-2/TRBV6-3	-	TRBJ1-4	CASNPDMADEKLFF	TGTGCCAGCAACCCGGACATGGCGGATGAAAAACTGTTTTTT
-	TRBV11-3	-	TRBJ1-1	CASSLSLVVTAPAFF	TGTGCCAGCAGCTTATCCCTTGTTGTGACAGCGCCAGCTTTCTTT
-	TRBV2	TRBD1	TRBJ1-6	CASSDTGQGSSYNSPLHF	TGTGCCAGCAGTGATACGGGACAGGGGAGCTCCTATAATTCACCCCTCCACTTT
-	TRBV7-9	TRBD1	TRBJ1-2	CASSRIGQEYYGYTF	TGTGCCAGCAGCCGAATTGGACAGGAATACTATGGCTACACCTTC
-	TRBV15	TRBD1	TRBJ1-5	CAAQGAGSNQPQHF	TGTGCCGCCCAGGGGGCGGGAAGTAATCAGCCCCAGCATTTT
-	TRBV28	-	TRBJ1-2	CASNLLTGNYGYTF	TGTGCCAGCAACCTCCTAACGGGTAACTATGGCTACACCTTC
-	TRBV19	-	TRBJ2-1	CASSIYFSGSHLYNEQFF	TGTGCCAGTAGTATTTATTTTTCGGGAAGCCACTTGTACAATGAGCAGTTCTTC
-	TRBV29-1	TRBD1	TRBJ2-3	CSVGGDAGTGVGDTQYF	TGCAGCGTTGGGGGGGACGCCGGGACAGGGGTTGGAGATACGCAGTATTTT
-	TRBV25-1	-	TRBJ2-7	CASGGRTGDTYEQYF	TGTGCCAGCGGGGGGAGGACAGGCGATACCTACGAGCAGTACTTC
-	TRBV4-3	-	TRBJ1-2	CASSQGGSVWGYTF	TGCGCCAGCAGCCAAGGTGGGAGTGTCTGGGGCTACACCTTC
-	TRBV7-3	-	TRBJ2-2	CASSSHLSRGTGELFF	TGTGCCAGCAGCTCCCACCTTAGCCGAGGGACCGGGGAGCTGTTTTTT
-	TRBV5-5	TRBD1	TRBJ1-5	CASNPGQGSPYSNQPQHF	TGTGCCAGCAACCCTGGACAGGGCTCACCGTATAGCAATCAGCCCCAGCATTTT
-	TRBV3-1/TRBV3-2	-	TRBJ1-1	CASSRATGTEAFF	TGTGCCAGCAGCAGAGCAACGGGGACTGAAGCTTTCTTT
-	TRBV11-2	-	TRBJ2-1	CASSLLGAGGEQFF	TGTGCCAGCAGCTTACTCGGGGCCGGGGGTGAGCAGTTCTTC
once	TRBV3-1/TRBV3-2	-	TRBJ2-4	CASSQDILIQYF	TGTGCCAGCAGCCAAGATATACTGATTCAGTACTTC
-	TRBV7-2	-	TRBJ1-6	CASGSRMSSYNSPLHF	TGTGCCAGCGGGTCCAGGATGAGCTCCTATAATTCACCCCTCCACTTT
-	TRBV5-1	TRBD2	TRBJ2-1	CASSFPGTSVYNEQFF	TGTGCCAGCAGCTTTCCCGGGACTAGCGTGTACAATGAGCAGTTCTTC
-	TRBV24-1	TRBD1	TRBJ1-3	CATSDRTGNTIYF	TGTGCCACCAGTGACAGGACAGGGAACACCATATATTTT
many	TRBV19	TRBD1	TRBJ2-6	CASSTPGTGNGANVLTF	TGTGCCAGTAGTACCCCCGGGACAGGGAACGGGGCCAACGTCCTGACTTTC
-	TRBV4-2	-	TRBJ1-1	CASSQGGASTTGGGMNTEAFF	TGTGCCAGCAGCCAAGGTGGGGCCTCGACGACGGGAGGAGGCATGAACACTGAAGCTTTCTTT
-	TRBV11-3	TRBD2	TRBJ2-1	CASSGPGLAGNEQFF	TGTGCCAGCAGCGGGCCGGGACTAGCGGGAAATGAGCAGTTCTTC
-	TRBV20-1	-	TRBJ1-3	CSASYSRGAGNTIYF	TGCAGTGCTAGTTACTCCCGGGGTGCTGGAAACACCATATATTTT
-	TRBV11-2	-	TRBJ2-3	CASSLESSVWYF	TGTGCCAGCAGCCTAGAGAGTAGCGTTTGGTATTTT
-	TRBV29-1	TRBD1	TRBJ1-1	CSVVQGGGMNTEAFF	TGCAGCGTTGTCCAAGGGGGCGGGATGAACACTGAAGCTTTCTTT
-	TRBV15	TRBD1	TRBJ1-1	CATSSSGTGGRNTEAFF	TGTGCCACCAGCAGCTCCGGGACAGGGGGCCGGAACACTGAAGCTTTCTTT
-	TRBV27	-	TRBJ2-2	CASNRVVGGVHTGELFF	TGTGCCAGCAACAGGGTTGTAGGTGGGGTACACACCGGGGAGCTGTTTTTT
-	TRBV5-4	TRBD1	TRBJ1-1	CASSPGQGNTEAFF	TGTGCCAGCAGCCCGGGACAGGGGAACACTGAAGCTTTCTTT
-	TRBV5-8	TRBD1	TRBJ1-4	CASRPPLPGQGGEKLFF	TGTGCCAGCAGGCCTCCCCTTCCGGGACAGGGTGGGGAAAAACTGTTTTTT
once	TRBV6-2/TRBV6-3	TRBD1	TRBJ1-5	CASSLVAQGVSNQPQHF	TGTGCCAGCAGTTTGGTTGCACAGGGGGTTAGCAATCAGCCCCAGCATTTT
-	TRBV5-8	-	TRBJ1-5	CASSLGEPQHF	TGTGCCAGCAGCTTAGGGGAGCCCCAGCATTTT
-	TRBV7-3	-	TRBJ2-1	CASSALGLDLSEQFF	TGTGCCAGCAGCGCACTAGGGTTGGATTTGAGTGAGCAGTTCTTC
-	TRBV29-1	TRBD1	TRBJ2-1	CSVERQGPNEQFF	TGCAGCGTTGAACGACAGGGACCCAATGAGCAGTTCTTC